This T cell receptor beta chain comes out of a study of cytomegalovirus exposure and HLA in healthy donors. Germline assignment: CDR1 MNHEY and CDR2 SMNVEV (reference sequence). The V and J ends lost 6 bases and 3 bases respectively, with 15 bases between them. The CDR3 covers 15 residues. In the PCR, 60 Vbeta and 13 Jbeta primers were used. Method: immunoSEQ multiplex PCR; TCRdb's copy keeps in-frame clones and lacks some. The sample consists of about 120,000 clones, about four fifths of them appearing once. The sequenced material came from PBMCs. The rearrangement uses TRBV27 and TRBJ2-1; the D gene is possibly TRBD2 (7 bases). The clonotype originates from a woman aged 55-69 years in good health and CMV-seropositive. CDR3 nucleotide sequence: TGTGCCAGCAGACAGGGACTATATTTCTACAATGAGCAGTTCTTC. It encodes CASRQGLYFYNEQFF.